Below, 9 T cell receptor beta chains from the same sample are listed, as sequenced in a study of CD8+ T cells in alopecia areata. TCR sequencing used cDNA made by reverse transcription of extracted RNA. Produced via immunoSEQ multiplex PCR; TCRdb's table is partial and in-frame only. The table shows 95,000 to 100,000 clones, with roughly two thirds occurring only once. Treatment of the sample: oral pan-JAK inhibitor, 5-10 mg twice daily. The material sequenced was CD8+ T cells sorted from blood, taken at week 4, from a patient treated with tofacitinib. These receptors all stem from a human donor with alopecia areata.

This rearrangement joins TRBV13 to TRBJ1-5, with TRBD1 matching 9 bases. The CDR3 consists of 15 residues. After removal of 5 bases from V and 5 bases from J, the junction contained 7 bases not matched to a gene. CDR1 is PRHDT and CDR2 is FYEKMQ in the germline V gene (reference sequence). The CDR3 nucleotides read TGTGCCAGCAGCCTACGGGGACAGGGTGATCAGCCCCAGCATTTT. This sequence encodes CASSLRGQGDQPQHF.

The CDR3 DNA reads TGTGCCAGCAGCTTGGGGACAGGGAGAAGCAATCAGCCCCAGCATTTT. Protein: CASSLGTGRSNQPQHF. The genes are TRBV5-6 and TRBJ1-5, with TRBD1 identical over 8 bases. V dropped 0 bases and J dropped 1; count of bases not matched to a gene: 3. The CDR3 sequence is 16 residues long. Germline lookup yields CDR1 SGHDT and CDR2 YYEEEE.

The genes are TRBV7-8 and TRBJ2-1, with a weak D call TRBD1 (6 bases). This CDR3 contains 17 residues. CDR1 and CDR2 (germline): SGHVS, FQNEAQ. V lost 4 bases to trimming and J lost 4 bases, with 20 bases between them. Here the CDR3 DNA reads TGTGCCAGCAGCTCTCTACTCCTCGGACAGTTTTACAATGAGCAGTTCTTC. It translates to CASSSLLLGQFYNEQFF.

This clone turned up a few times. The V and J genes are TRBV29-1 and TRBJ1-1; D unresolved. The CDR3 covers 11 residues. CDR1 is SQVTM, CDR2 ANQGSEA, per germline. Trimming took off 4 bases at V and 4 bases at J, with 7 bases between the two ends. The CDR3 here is CSVGRATEAFF. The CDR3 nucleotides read TGCAGCGTTGGGAGGGCCACTGAAGCTTTCTTT.

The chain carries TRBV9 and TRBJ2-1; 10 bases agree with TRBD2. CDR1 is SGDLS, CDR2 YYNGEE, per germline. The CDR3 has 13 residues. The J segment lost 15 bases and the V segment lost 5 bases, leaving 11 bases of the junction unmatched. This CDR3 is CASSAGTSAVRFF. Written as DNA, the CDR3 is TGTGCCAGCAGTGCCGGGACTAGCGCTGTTCGGTTCTTC.

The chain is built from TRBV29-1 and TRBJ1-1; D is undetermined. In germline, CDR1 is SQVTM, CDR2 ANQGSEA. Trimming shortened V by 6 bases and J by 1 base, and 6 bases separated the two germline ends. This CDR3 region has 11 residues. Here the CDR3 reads CSVTGNTEAFF. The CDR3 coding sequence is TGCAGCGTGACGGGGAACACTGAAGCTTTCTTT.

The CDR3 region is CASSLAPGRSNSPLHF. DNA of the CDR3: TGTGCCAGCAGCTTAGCCCCGGGACGGTCAAATTCACCCCTCCACTTT. This sequence joins TRBV7-6 and TRBJ1-6, with D perhaps TRBD1 (5 bases). CDR1 is SGHVS and CDR2 is FNYEAQ in the germline V gene. This CDR3 is 16 amino acids long. Trimming shortened V by 0 bases and J by 7 bases, and 13 bases separated the two germline ends.

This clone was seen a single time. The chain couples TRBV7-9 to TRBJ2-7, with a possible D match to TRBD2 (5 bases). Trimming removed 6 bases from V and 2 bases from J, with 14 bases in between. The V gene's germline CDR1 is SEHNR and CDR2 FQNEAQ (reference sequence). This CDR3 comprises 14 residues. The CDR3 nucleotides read TGTGCCAGCAGTCCTCTACAGCGGACCTACGAGCAGTACTTC. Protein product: CASSPLQRTYEQYF.

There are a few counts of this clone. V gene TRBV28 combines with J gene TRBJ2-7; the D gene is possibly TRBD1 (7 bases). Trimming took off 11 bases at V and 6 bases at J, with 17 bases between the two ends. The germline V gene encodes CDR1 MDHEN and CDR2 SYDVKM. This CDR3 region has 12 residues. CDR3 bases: TGTGCCGGAGGGGGCCTGGGAGGCGAGCAGTACTTC. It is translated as CAGGGLGGEQYF.